This TCR beta chain was retrieved from a study of Graves' ophthalmopathy and Graves' hyperthyroidism. RNA transcripts yielded amplified TCR beta CDR3 regions. First-round RT-PCR relied on HTBI primers, and a second-round multiplex PCR came next. MiXCR, run by TCRdb on the multiplex PCR reads, gives a single entry per CDR3 protein. Among 600,000 to 950,000 distinct CDR3 sequences listed, roughly 40% were seen once. Study-wide points: Blood was where most expanded thyroid clonotypes above 0.001 frequency also turned up.

Ophthalmopathy donors showed moderate-to-severe activity, CAS ≥3, NOSPECS ≥4 and a duration under 3 months. The PBMCs used were ones drawn from 9.5 to 10 ml of fresh peripheral blood. The CDR3 is 14 residues long. V shed 7 bases, J shed 4 bases, and the junction held 7 bases outside the gene matches. Germline assignment: CDR1 SGHTA and CDR2 FQGNSA. This clonotype was recorded at least ten times. Its antigen remains unidentified. This TCR was recovered from an adult man with Graves' ophthalmopathy. Sequenced input: peripheral blood. The rearrangement links TRBV7-2 to TRBJ1-2; 9 bases are a match to TRBD1. CDR3 amino acids: CASNAQGAVYGYTF. The CDR3 region has the DNA TGTGCCAGCAATGCACAGGGGGCGGTCTATGGCTACACCTTC.